The 7 T cell receptor beta chains below all came from one sample that was sequenced in a study of vaccination and CD4 T cells after COVID-19. These receptors are not linked to any known antigen. Sequenced with the Oncomine TCR Beta short-read assay was DNA taken from cultured CD4+ T cells. TCRdb reprocessed the PCR reads via MiXCR and lists one record per CDR3 protein. The sample consists of some 26,000 distinct CDR3 sequences, more than 35% of them appearing once. Regarding time point: late sampling 161 to 241 days after vaccination in three convalescent patients. Specified treatment: approximately 10-day PBMC culture with coronavirus spike peptide pools or control peptides (ViraFEST assay). Sequences were derived from CD4+ T cells from blood, cultured in vitro, sampled about 7 months after SARS-CoV-2 vaccination. The receptors stem from a human donor who had recovered from COVID-19.

CDR3 protein: CASSLLGGGGRNTEAFF. CDR3 DNA sequence: TGTGCCAGCAGCTTATTGGGAGGGGGCGGAAGGAACACTGAAGCTTTCTTT. The chain carries TRBV7-2 and TRBJ1-1, with TRBD1 identical over 7 bases. The germline V gene encodes CDR1 SGHTA and CDR2 FQGNSA. The CDR3 has 17 amino acids. Losses at the gene ends were 2 bases for V and 1 base for J; bases not matched to a gene: 10.

This clonotype showed up just a few times. CDR3 sequence reads: CASSTEYQETQYF. CDR3 DNA: TGTGCCAGCAGCACAGAGTACCAAGAGACCCAGTACTTC. The chain uses TRBV7-9 and TRBJ2-5; D not resolved. The germline CDR1 and CDR2 sequences are SEHNR and FQNEAQ (reference sequence). Trimming removed 5 bases from V and 0 bases from J, with 7 bases in between. There are 13 residues in the CDR3.

J is TRBJ2-5 and V is TRBV27, with D tentatively TRBD1 (6 bases). V was pared by 6 bases and J by 5 bases, with 19 bases between. In germline, CDR1 is MNHEY, CDR2 SMNVEV (reference sequence). The CDR3 is 15 residues long. In DNA form, the CDR3 reads TGTGCCAGCAGCGAACAGGGAGTTGCAAGGGAGACCCAGTACTTC. Residues: CASSEQGVARETQYF.

The rearrangement links TRBV7-3 to TRBJ2-1; 14 positions agree with TRBD2. The germline gives CDR1 SGHTA, CDR2 FQGTGA. The CDR3 consists of 15 residues. The V gene end was trimmed by 8 bases and the J gene end by 7 bases; junction bases not matched to a gene: 7. CDR3 sequence: CASSGGLAGANEQFF. CDR3 DNA: TGTGCCAGCTCAGGGGGACTAGCGGGAGCTAATGAGCAGTTCTTC. Combining the CDR3 with reference TRBV7-3 and TRBJ2-1 gives the whole variable domain GAGVSQTPSNKVTEKGKYVELRCDPISGHTALYWYRQSLGQGPEFLIYFQGTGAADDSGLPNDRFFAVRPEGSVSTLKIQRTERGDSAVYLCASSGGLAGANEQFFGPGTRLTVL.

The chain uses TRBV4-3 and TRBJ2-3, with TRBD2 matching over 7 bases. CDR1 is LGHNA, CDR2 YSLEER, per germline. The J segment lost 1 base and the V segment lost 2 bases, leaving 6 bases of the junction unmatched. The CDR3 length is 16 residues. The CDR3 DNA sequence: TGCGCCAGCAGCCAATCAACTAGCGTAGGCACAGATACGCAGTATTTT. Amino acids: CASSQSTSVGTDTQYF.

The rearrangement uses TRBV25-1 and TRBJ1-1; no clear D gene. The germline gives CDR1 MGHDK, CDR2 SYGVNS. The CDR3 runs to 12 residues. The V end was cut by 3 bases, the J end by 7 bases, with 9 bases between. Here the CDR3 DNA reads TGTGCCAGCAGTGAGAATTGGGGTGAAGCTTTCTTT. This translates into CASSENWGEAFF.

This clonotype turned up a few times. This chain links TRBV7-9 with TRBJ2-1; D is undetermined. This CDR3 contains 15 residues. V shed 5 bases and J shed 5 bases, with 16 bases lying between them. Per the germline V gene, CDR1 is SEHNR and CDR2 is FQNEAQ (reference sequence). The DNA for the CDR3 is TGTGCCAGCAGCCCAAGGTTCGGCAGCCACAATGAGCAGTTCTTC. It is translated as CASSPRFGSHNEQFF.